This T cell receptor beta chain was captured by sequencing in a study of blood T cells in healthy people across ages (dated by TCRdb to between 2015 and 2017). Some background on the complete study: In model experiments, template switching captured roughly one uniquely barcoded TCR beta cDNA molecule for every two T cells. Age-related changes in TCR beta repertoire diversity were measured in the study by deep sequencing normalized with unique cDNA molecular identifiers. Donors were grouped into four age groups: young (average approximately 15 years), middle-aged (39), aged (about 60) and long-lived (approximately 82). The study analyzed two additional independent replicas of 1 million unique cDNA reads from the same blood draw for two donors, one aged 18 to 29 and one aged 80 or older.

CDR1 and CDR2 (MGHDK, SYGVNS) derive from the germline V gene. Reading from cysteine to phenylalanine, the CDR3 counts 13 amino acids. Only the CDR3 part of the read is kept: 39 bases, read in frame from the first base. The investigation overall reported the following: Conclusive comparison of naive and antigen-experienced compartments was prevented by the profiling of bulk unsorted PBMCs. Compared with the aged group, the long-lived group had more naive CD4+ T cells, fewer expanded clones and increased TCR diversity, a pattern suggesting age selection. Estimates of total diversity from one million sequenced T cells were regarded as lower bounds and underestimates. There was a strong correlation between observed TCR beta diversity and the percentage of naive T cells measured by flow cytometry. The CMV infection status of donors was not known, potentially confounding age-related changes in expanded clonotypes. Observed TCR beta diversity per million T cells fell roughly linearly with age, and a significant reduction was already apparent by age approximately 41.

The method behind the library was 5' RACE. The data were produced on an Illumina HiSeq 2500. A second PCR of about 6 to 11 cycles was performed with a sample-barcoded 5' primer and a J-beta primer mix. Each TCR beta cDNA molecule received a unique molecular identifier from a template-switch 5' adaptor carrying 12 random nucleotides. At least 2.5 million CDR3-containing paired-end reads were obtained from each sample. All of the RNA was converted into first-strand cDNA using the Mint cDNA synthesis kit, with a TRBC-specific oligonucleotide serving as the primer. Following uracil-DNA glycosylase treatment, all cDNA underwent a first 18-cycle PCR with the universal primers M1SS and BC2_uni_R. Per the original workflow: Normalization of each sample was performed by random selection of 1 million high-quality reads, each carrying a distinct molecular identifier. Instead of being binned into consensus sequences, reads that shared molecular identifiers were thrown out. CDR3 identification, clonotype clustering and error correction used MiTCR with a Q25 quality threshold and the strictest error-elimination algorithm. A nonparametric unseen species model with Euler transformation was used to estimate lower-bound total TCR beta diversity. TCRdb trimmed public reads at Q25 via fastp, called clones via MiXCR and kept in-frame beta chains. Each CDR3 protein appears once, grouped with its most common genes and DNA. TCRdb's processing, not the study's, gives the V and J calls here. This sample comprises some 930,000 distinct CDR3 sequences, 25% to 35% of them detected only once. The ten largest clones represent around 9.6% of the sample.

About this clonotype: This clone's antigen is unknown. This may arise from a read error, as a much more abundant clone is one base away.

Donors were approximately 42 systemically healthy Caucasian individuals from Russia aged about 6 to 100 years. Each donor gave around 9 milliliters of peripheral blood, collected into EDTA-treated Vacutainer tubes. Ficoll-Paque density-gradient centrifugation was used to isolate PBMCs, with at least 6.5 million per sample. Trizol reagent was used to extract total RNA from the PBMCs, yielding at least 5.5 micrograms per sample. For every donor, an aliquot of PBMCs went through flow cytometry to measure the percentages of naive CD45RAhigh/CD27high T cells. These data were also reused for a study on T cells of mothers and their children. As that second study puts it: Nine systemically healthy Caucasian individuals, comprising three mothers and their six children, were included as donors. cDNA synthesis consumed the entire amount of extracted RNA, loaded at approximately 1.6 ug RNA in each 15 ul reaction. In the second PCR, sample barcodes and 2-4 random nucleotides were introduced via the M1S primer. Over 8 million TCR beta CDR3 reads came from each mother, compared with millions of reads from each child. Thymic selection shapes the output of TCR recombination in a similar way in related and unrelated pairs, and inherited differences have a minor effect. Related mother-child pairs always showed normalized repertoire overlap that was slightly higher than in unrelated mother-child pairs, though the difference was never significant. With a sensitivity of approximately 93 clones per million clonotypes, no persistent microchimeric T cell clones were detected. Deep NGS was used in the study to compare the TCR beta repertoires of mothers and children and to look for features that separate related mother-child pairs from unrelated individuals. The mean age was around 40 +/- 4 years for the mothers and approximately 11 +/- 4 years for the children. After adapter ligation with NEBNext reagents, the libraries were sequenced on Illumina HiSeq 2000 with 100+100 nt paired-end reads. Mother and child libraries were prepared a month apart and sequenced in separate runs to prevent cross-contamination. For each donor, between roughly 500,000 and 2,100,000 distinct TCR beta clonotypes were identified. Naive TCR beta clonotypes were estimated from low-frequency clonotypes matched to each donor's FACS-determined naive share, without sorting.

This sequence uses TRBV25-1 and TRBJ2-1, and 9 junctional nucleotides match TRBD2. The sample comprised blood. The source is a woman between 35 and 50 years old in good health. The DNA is TGTGCCAGCAGTGGCGGGAGGGGCTACGAGCAGGACTTC. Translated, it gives CASSGGRGYEQDF.